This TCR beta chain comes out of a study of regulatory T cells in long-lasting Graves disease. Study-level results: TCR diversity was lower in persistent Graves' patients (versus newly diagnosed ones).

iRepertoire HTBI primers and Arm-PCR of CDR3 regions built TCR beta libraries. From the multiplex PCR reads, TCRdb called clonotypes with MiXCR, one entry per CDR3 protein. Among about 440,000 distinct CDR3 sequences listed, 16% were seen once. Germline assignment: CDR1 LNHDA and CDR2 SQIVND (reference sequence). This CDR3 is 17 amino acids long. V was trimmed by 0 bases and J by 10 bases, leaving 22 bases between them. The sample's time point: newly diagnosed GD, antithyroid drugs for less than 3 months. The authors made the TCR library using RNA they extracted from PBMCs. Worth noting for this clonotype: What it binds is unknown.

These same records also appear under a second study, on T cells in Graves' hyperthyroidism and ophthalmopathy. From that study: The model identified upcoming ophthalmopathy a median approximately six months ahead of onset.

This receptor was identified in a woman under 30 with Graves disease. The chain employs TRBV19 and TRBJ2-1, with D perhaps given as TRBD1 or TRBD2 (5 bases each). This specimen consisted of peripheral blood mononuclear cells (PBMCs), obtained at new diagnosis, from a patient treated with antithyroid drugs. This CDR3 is CASSIEGTHTLSGEQFF. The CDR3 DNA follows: TGTGCCAGTAGTATAGAGGGGACCCACACCCTTTCGGGCGAGCAGTTCTTC.